This T cell receptor (beta chain) stems from a study of shared clonotypes between healthy human individuals. The study's findings and limits: It was anticipated that sequencing depth would influence how many clonotypes donors shared. Unshared clonotypes carried lower generation probabilities than those common to all four donors.

The length of the CDR3 is 13 residues. The germline gives CDR1 SGHAT, CDR2 FQNNGV. Trimming removed 5 bases at V and 7 bases at J, with 12 bases between. Under the authors' procedure: Filtering differed, since immunoSEQ gave only junction sequences and no quality scores. The protocol was immunoSEQ multiplex PCR, while the TCRdb copy is restricted to in-frame clones and leaves out a portion. That table supplies the V and J calls and clone size; D and trimming were determined from the DNA. Of hundreds of thousands of clones listed, roughly 95% were seen once; the top ten hold around 0.11%. CD8 cells regarded as naive lacked CD45RO, were positively chosen for CCR7, and omitted terminally differentiated effector memory CD45RA+ cells. On this clone itself: Its antigen is unknown.

Sequencing was done on a sample of naive CD8+ T cells sorted from blood. The chain combines TRBV11-2 with TRBJ2-1; a possible D gene is TRBD1 (5 bases). The sequence came from a woman in her twenties or thirties in good health. The CDR3 protein is CASSHRRGNEQFF. CDR3 nucleotides: TGTGCCAGCAGCCACAGGAGAGGTAATGAGCAGTTCTTC. The full variable domain, rest sourced from reference TRBV11-2 and TRBJ2-1, is EAGVAQSPRYKIIEKRQSVAFWCNPISGHATLYWYQQILGQGPKLLIQFQNNGVVDDSQLPKDRFSAERLKGVDSTLKIQPAKLEDSAVYLCASSHRRGNEQFFGPGTRLTVL.